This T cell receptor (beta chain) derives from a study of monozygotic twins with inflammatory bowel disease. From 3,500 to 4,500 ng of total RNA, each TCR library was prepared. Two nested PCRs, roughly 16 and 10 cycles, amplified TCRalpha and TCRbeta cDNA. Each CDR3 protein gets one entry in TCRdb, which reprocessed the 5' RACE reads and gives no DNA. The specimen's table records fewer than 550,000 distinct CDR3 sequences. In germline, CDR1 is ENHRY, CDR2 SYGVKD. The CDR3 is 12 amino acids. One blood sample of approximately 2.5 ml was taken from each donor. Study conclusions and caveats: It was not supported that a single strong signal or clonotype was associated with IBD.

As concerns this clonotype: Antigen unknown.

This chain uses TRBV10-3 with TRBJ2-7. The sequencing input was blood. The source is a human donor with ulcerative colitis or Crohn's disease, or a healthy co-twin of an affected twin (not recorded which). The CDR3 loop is CAISESLYEQYF.